These T cell receptor beta chains were read from a single sample in a study of blood T cell repertoires in COVID-19. Assay used: immunoSEQ multiplex PCR; TCRdb lists only in-frame clones, some missing. Of roughly 190,000 clones in the sample, around four fifths were seen once. Material for sequencing was PBMCs or T cells enriched from blood (not recorded which). The receptors were gathered from a man aged 35 to 55 who had recovered from COVID-19. Each CDR3 is given with its conserved first and last residue. Only some rows state a clone size, as once, few, many or a class for expanded clones.

size	J	V	CDR3
-	TRBJ2-1	TRBV7-9	CASRPSGRAVNEQFF
-	TRBJ2-1	TRBV29-1	CSVEGVKGEAPTSSYNEQFF
few	TRBJ1-3	TRBV29-1	CSVSGQGVTIYF
-	TRBJ1-1	TRBV7-2	CASSSITPGTEAFF
-	TRBJ2-7	TRBV28	CASSLSRTSGSYEQYF
-	TRBJ1-1	TRBV9	CASSVGTRGTEAFF
-	TRBJ2-5	TRBV10-3	CAIRGPSGQETQYF
-	TRBJ1-1	TRBV4-1	CASSQGQGSSTEAFF
few	TRBJ1-1	TRBV28	CASSYGGAMNTEAFF
-	TRBJ2-7	TRBV29-1	CSVGETSYEQYF